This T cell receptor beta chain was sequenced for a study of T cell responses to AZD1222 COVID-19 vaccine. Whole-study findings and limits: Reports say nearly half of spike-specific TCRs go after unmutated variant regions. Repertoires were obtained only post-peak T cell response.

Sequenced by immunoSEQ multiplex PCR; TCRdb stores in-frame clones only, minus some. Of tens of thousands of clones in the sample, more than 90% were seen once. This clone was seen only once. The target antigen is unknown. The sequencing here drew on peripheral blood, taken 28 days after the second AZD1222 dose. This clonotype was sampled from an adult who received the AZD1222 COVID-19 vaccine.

The CDR3 protein is CASSRSGKRPYEQYF. CDR3 sequence (DNA): TGTGCCAGCAGTCGTAGCGGGAAGCGCCCCTACGAGCAGTACTTC. The chain links TRBV28 to TRBJ2-7; TRBD2 matches at 8 bases. The V segment lost 5 bases and the J segment 2 bases; nucleotides outside the gene matches: 8. Per germline, CDR1 MDHEN and CDR2 SYDVKM. This CDR3 spans 15 amino acids.